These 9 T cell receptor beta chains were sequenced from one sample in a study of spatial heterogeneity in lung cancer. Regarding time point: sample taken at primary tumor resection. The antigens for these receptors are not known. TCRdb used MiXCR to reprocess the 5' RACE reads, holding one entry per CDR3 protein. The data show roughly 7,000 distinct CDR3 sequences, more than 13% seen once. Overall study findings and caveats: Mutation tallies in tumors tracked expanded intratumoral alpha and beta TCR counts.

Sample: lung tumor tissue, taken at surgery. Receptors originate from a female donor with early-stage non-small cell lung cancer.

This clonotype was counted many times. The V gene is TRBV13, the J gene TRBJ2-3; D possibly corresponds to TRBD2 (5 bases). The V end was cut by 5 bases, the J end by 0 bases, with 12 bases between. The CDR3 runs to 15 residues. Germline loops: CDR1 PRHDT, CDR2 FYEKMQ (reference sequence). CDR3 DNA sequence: TGTGCCAGCAGCCCCGGGTGGAGGAGCACAGATACGCAGTATTTT. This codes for CASSPGWRSTDTQYF.

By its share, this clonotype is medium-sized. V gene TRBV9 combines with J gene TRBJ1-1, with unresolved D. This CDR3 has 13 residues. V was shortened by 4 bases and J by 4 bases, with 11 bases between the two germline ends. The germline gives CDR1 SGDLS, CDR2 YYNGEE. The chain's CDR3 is CASSLHEGTEAFF. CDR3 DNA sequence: TGTGCCAGCAGCCTCCACGAGGGCACTGAAGCTTTCTTT.

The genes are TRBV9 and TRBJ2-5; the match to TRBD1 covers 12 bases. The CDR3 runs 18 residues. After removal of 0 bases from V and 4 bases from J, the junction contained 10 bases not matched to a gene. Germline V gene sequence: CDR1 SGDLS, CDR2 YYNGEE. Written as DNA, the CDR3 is TGTGCCAGCAGCGTAGGAACCGGGACAGGGGGCATCCCAGAGACCCAGTACTTC. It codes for CASSVGTGTGGIPETQYF.

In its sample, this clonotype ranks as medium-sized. As DNA, the CDR3 is TGCGCCAGCAGCCCGTGGTCTCTAGCGGGGGCCAAAGAGACCCAGTACTTC. It yields the protein CASSPWSLAGAKETQYF. The chain carries TRBV5-1 and TRBJ2-5, with 10 positions matching TRBD2. Per germline, CDR1 SGHRS and CDR2 YFSETQ. Trimming took 4 bases from V and 3 from J; bases not matched to a gene: 12. The CDR3 has 17 residues.

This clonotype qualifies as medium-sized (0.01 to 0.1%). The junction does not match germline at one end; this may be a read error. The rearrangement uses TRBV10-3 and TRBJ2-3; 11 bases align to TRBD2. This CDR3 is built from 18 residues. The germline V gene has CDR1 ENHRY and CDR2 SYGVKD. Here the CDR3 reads CASSHIGIAGGQADTQYF. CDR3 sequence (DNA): TGTGCCAGCAGTCACATCGGAATAGCGGGGGGGCAGGCAGATACGCAGTATTTT.

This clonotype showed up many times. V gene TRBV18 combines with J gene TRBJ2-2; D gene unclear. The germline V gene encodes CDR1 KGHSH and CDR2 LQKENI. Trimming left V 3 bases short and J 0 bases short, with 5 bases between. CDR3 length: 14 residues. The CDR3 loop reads CASSPGSNTGELFF. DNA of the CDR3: TGTGCCAGCTCACCGGGGTCGAACACCGGGGAGCTGTTTTTT.

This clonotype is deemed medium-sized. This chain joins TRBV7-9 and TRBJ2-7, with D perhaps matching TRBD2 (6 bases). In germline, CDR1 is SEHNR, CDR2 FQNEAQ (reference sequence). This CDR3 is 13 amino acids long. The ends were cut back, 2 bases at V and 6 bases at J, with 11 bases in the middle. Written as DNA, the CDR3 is TGTGCCAGCAGCTTACACGCGGGGACCGAGCAGTACTTC. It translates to CASSLHAGTEQYF. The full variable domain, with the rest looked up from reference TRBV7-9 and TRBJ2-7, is DTGVSQNPRHKITKRGQNVTFRCDPISEHNRLYWYRQTLGQGPEFLTYFQNEAQLEKSRLLSDRFSAERPKGSFSTLEIQRTEQGDSAMYLCASSLHAGTEQYFGPGTRLTVT.

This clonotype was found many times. The CDR3 reads CASSLAQPRDTQYF. CDR3 nucleotide sequence: TGTGCCAGCAGCTTAGCGCAGCCGAGAGATACGCAGTATTTT. The chain carries TRBV11-2 and TRBJ2-3, with D hard to call. V lost 1 base to trimming and J lost 5 bases, with 10 bases between them. From germline, CDR1 is SGHAT and CDR2 FQNNGV. The CDR3 loop spans 14 amino acids.

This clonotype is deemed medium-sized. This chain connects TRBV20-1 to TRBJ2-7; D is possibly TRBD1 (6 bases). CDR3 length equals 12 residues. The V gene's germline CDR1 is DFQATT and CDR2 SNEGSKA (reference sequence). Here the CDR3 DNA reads TGCAGCGCCACGAATCAGGGGTACGAGCAGTACTTC. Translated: CSATNQGYEQYF.